This is a list of T cell receptor beta chains from one sample in a study of T cell repertoires in ileal Crohn's disease. Produced via immunoSEQ multiplex PCR; TCRdb's table is partial and in-frame only. The data hold 2,000 to 2,500 clones, with approximately 90% observed a single time. Sequences were obtained from ileal tissue. Source of these receptors: an adult with Crohn's disease. CDR3s include the opening cysteine and the closing phenylalanine or tryptophan. The order of the fields is J gene, clone size, D gene, V gene, CDR3 protein, CDR3 DNA. A D gene is named only where the DNA matches it firmly. Not all rows give a size; the values are once, few, many and, for expanded clones, a class.

J: TRBJ2-7
size: .
D: .
V: TRBV4-3
CDR3: CASSQGRGDLYEQYF
DNA: TGCGCCAGCAGCCAAGGCAGGGGAGACCTCTACGAGCAGTACTTC

J: TRBJ2-6
size: once
D: .
V: TRBV28
CDR3: CASSFGSLTQSRANVLTF
DNA: TGTGCCAGCAGTTTTGGGAGCTTGACACAAAGTCGGGCCAACGTCCTGACTTTC

J: TRBJ1-2
size: .
D: .
V: TRBV7-8
CDR3: CASSLAGGIYGYTF
DNA: TGTGCCAGCAGCTTAGCGGGGGGGATATATGGCTACACCTTC

J: TRBJ2-3
size: .
D: TRBD2
V: TRBV5-4
CDR3: CASSERGGNTDTQYF
DNA: TGTGCCAGCAGCGAGCGGGGGGGTAACACAGATACGCAGTATTTT

J: TRBJ2-2
size: once
D: .
V: TRBV9
CDR3: CASSVGGAQTGELFF
DNA: TGTGCCAGCAGCGTAGGTGGGGCGCAGACCGGGGAGCTGTTTTTT

J: TRBJ2-5
size: .
D: .
V: TRBV27
CDR3: CASGLRRKETQYF
DNA: TGTGCCAGCGGCCTCCGGAGGAAAGAGACCCAGTACTTC

J: TRBJ1-3
size: .
D: TRBD1
V: TRBV4-2
CDR3: CASSHPGQGLAGNTIYF
DNA: TGTGCCAGCAGCCATCCCGGACAGGGGCTAGCTGGAAACACCATATATTTT

J: TRBJ2-5
size: .
D: .
V: TRBV27
CDR3: CASSLFGRGYQETQYF
DNA: TGTGCCAGCAGTTTATTTGGTAGAGGTTACCAAGAGACCCAGTACTTC

J: TRBJ2-2
size: .
D: .
V: TRBV20-1
CDR3: CSVLGGGELFF
DNA: TGCAGTGTTCTCGGCGGCGGGGAGCTGTTTTTT

J: TRBJ2-7
size: .
D: .
V: TRBV7-2
CDR3: CASSPLAEQYF
DNA: TGTGCCAGCAGTCCATTGGCCGAGCAGTACTTC

J: TRBJ1-5
size: .
D: .
V: TRBV21-1
CDR3: CASSKERPARGSNQPQHF
DNA: TGTGCCAGCAGCAAAGAGAGGCCTGCTCGAGGGAGCAATCAGCCCCAGCATTTT